This TCR beta chain was observed in a study of beta chain features in type 1 diabetes. The study, taken as a whole, reports: Type 1 diabetes patients had fewer VDJ junction insertions and more deletions.

In its sample, this clone was seen a few times. As yet, its antigen is unknown. TCRB transcripts that were expressed got sequenced, as all of the isolated RNA had been reverse transcribed. Regulatory, naive and central memory T cell samples averaged around 3.9 million reads. The table came from immunoSEQ multiplex PCR; TCRdb's copy has only in-frame clones and leaves some out. Among 150,000 to 170,000 clones listed, under 9.5% were seen once. Input material: central memory CD4+ T cells from blood. The receptor's source is a man between 18 and 35 years old in good health.

The CDR3 protein is CATSETGASNQPQHF. CDR3 bases: TGTGCCACCAGCGAAACAGGAGCTAGCAATCAGCCCCAGCATTTT. V and J are TRBV15 and TRBJ1-5; D possibly corresponds to TRBD1 (5 bases). Trimming removed 5 bases at V and 0 bases at J, with 11 bases between. The CDR3 extends over 15 amino acids. Per germline, CDR1 LNHNV and CDR2 YYDKDF (reference sequence).